This T cell receptor (beta chain) originates from a study of CD8+CD57+ T cells in acquired aplastic anemia. In the study overall: Sorted CD4+ and CD8+ cells yielded around 3.3 ug of DNA on average. Healthy donors gave 9.5 million to 12 million reads on average for CD4+ cells. Study-level findings and limits: The number of CD8+ CDR3 sequences shared by patients and controls was approximately 28. With respect to CD8+ Simpson's diversity, patients and controls did not differ significantly.

Genomic DNA was employed as the template in profiling TCR beta VDJ and CDR3. From the reads, TCRdb called clonotypes with MiXCR, one entry per CDR3 protein. The table has hundreds of thousands of distinct CDR3 sequences, under 80% seen once. Per the germline V gene, CDR1 is SGDLS and CDR2 is YYNGEE. This CDR3 spans 16 amino acids. Note on this clonotype: Its antigen remains unidentified. The junction and the germline gene differ at one end; a read error may be behind it.

The V and J genes are TRBV9 and TRBJ2-6; no firm D call. The origin of this receptor is a human donor in good health, serving as a control. The sequencing input was sorted CD4+, CD8+, or CD8+CD57+ T cells (not recorded which) from PBMCs. The CDR3 DNA is TGCGCCAGCAGCCCAATTTTTACCGTGGGGGCCAACGTCCTGACTTTC. This gives the protein CASSPIFTVGANVLTF.